The 4 T cell receptor beta chains below were found in one sample sequenced in a study of blood T cell repertoires in COVID-19 (dated by TCRdb to between 2020 and 2021). The method was the immunoSEQ multiplex PCR assay. As stored in TCRdb, this immuneACCESS dataset retains in-frame rearrangements with V and J assigned. A fraction of the clones does not appear; measured against another copy, unresolved V genes explain less than half of the discrepancy, and the remainder lacks a known reason. The table for this sample lists some 270,000 clones; 70% to 90% of them were counted only once. Together, the top ten hold more than 4% of the sample. The source material was PBMCs or T cells enriched from blood (not recorded which). The source is a woman under 40 who had recovered from COVID-19.

The chain links TRBV5-1 to TRBJ2-5; 13 bases align to TRBD2. V was pared by 4 bases and J by 5 bases, with 8 bases of the junction left unmatched. Germline values: CDR1 SGHRS, CDR2 YFSETQ. The CDR3 length is 16 residues. The CDR3 here is CASSPGLAGVSETQYF. The CDR3 nucleotides are TGCGCCAGCAGCCCCGGACTAGCGGGGGTTTCGGAGACCCAGTACTTC.

The chain couples TRBV3-1 (or the pseudogene TRBV3-2) to TRBJ1-2; D may be TRBD1 (6 bases). The CDR3 sequence is 17 residues long. Germline-derived CDR1 and CDR2 are LGHDT and YNNKEL (reference sequence). V was pared by 3 bases and J by 3 bases, with 20 bases between. The CDR3 DNA is TGTGCCAGCAGCCATAAGAAGAGGAAGGGGGAAGACTATGGCTACACCTTC. Protein product: CASSHKKRKGEDYGYTF.

This clone occurred once. CDR3 DNA sequence: TGTGCCAGCAGTTTATCCCCAGCTGGGGCCAACGTCCTGACTTTC. Amino acid sequence: CASSLSPAGANVLTF. This chain connects TRBV28 to TRBJ2-6; D is uncertain. Germline V gene sequence: CDR1 MDHEN, CDR2 SYDVKM. The V gene lost 1 base and the J gene lost 2 bases, with 6 bases spanning the gap. This CDR3 spans 15 amino acids.

V is TRBV7-3 and J is TRBJ1-1, with a tentative D call TRBD1 (6 bases). The V end was cut by 3 bases, the J end by 4 bases, with 12 bases between. CDR3 length: 14 amino acids. The germline CDR1 and CDR2 sequences are SGHTA and FQGTGA. CDR3 loop: CASSLTRGGTEAFF. The CDR3 coding sequence is TGTGCCAGCAGCTTGACAAGGGGGGGCACTGAAGCTTTCTTT.